Listed below are T cell receptor beta chains from one sample, sequenced in a study of blood T cell repertoires in COVID-19. The data were produced by immunoSEQ multiplex PCR, yet TCRdb's version contains in-frame clones alone and is incomplete. The table shows 45,000 to 60,000 clones, with 85% to 95% occurring only once. Material: peripheral blood. All receptors derive from a man over 45 with acute or convalescent COVID-19. CDR3s include the opening cysteine and the closing phenylalanine or tryptophan. The D gene is left open where the match is weak.

D gene,J gene,V gene,CDR3 DNA,CDR3 protein
TRBD2,TRBJ2-3,TRBV7-2,TGTGCCAGCAGCTTCGGGACTAGCGGAGGTGATACGCAGTATTTT,CASSFGTSGGDTQYF
TRBD2,TRBJ2-1,TRBV20-1,TGCAGTGCTAGTTCTAGCGGGAGGGCCAATGAGCAGTTCTTC,CSASSSGRANEQFF
TRBD1,TRBJ1-4,TRBV5-6,TGTGCCAGCAGCTTGCCCGGGACAGGGTCTAATGAAAAACTGTTTTTT,CASSLPGTGSNEKLFF
-,TRBJ1-6,TRBV30,TGTGCCTGGAGTGTGCCAGGACACCAGAGCTCCTATAATTCACCCCTCCACTTT,CAWSVPGHQSSYNSPLHF
-,TRBJ2-2,TRBV30,TGTGCCTGGAGTGTACACGGGAGTGAGACCGGGGAGCTGTTTTTT,CAWSVHGSETGELFF
TRBD2,TRBJ2-3,TRBV5-1,TGCGCCAGCAGCTTGACGGGAGGGCCAAACACAGATACGCAGTATTTT,CASSLTGGPNTDTQYF
-,TRBJ1-6,TRBV9,TGTGCCAGCAGCGTAGCGGACTGGGGATATAATTCACCCCTCCACTTT,CASSVADWGYNSPLHF
TRBD2,TRBJ2-2,TRBV5-1,TGCGCCAGCAGCTTTCTAGCGGGAGTGGGGTACACCGGGGAGCTGTTTTTT,CASSFLAGVGYTGELFF
TRBD2,TRBJ2-1,TRBV5-4,TGTGCCAGCAGCCCCAAGGGGGGGACTAGCGGATACAATGAGCAGTTCTTC,CASSPKGGTSGYNEQFF
-,TRBJ1-4,TRBV7-6,TGTGCCAGCAGCCCTACTCTTAATGAAAAACTGTTTTTT,CASSPTLNEKLFF
-,TRBJ1-5,TRBV10-3,TGTGCCATCAGTGAGTGGGGCGGGGGTGCTCAGCCCCAGCATTTT,CAISEWGGGAQPQHF
-,TRBJ2-3,TRBV5-5,TGTGCCAGCAGCTTGGATGCGGGAAACACAGATACGCAGTATTTT,CASSLDAGNTDTQYF
TRBD2,TRBJ2-1,TRBV24-1,TGTGCCACCAGTGATTTGCAAGCTAGCGGCAACAATGAGCAGTTCTTC,CATSDLQASGNNEQFF
-,TRBJ1-5,TRBV6-2/TRBV6-3,TGTGCCAGCAGCCGGGAGGGAGGAAGCAATCAGCCCCAGCATTTT,CASSREGGSNQPQHF
TRBD1,TRBJ2-7,TRBV5-5,TGTGCCAGCAGCCCCGGGACAGACTCCTACGAGCAGTACTTC,CASSPGTDSYEQYF
TRBD2,TRBJ2-6,TRBV6-1,TGTGCCAGCAGTGAAGGTCTACTAGCGGGTTCTGGGGCCAACGTCCTGACTTTC,CASSEGLLAGSGANVLTF